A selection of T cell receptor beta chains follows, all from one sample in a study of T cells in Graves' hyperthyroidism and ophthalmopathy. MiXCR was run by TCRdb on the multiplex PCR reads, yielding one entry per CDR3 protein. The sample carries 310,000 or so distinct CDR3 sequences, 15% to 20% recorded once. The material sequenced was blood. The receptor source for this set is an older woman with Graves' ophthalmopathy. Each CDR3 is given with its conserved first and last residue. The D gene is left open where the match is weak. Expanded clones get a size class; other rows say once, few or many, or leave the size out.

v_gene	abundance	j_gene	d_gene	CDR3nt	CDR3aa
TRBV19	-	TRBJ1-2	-	TGTGCCAGTAGTGCAGACCCCGACACCTCCTATGGCTACACCTTC	CASSADPDTSYGYTF
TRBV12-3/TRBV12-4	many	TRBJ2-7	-	TGTGCCAGCAGTTTAGCGCTTCGTCGAGGTAACTTCTACGAGCAGTACTTC	CASSLALRRGNFYEQYF
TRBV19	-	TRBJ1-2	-	TGTGCCAGTAGTATGGGAGGACGGAACTATGGCTACACCTTC	CASSMGGRNYGYTF
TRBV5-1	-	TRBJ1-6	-	TGCGCCAGCAGGGGTGGGGATTCACCCCTCCACTTT	CASRGGDSPLHF
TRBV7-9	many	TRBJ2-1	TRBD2	TGTGCCAGCAGCGCCCAGCGGGAGTGGAGCTCCTACAATGAGCAGTTCTTC	CASSAQREWSSYNEQFF
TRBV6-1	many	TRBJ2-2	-	TGTGCCAGCATGCCGGTTAACACCGGGGAGCTGTTTTTT	CASMPVNTGELFF
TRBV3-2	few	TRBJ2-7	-	TGTGCCAGCAGCCAGGTTGGACCAAAAGGGCTAGAAGACGAGCAGTACTTC	CASSQVGPKGLEDEQYF
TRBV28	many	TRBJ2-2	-	TGTGCCAGCAGTTTAAATGGGCGCGGGGAGCTGTTTTTT	CASSLNGRGELFF
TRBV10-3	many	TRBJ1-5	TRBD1	TGTGCCATCAGTGGACAGGGGAGTCAGCCCCAGCATTTT	CAISGQGSQPQHF
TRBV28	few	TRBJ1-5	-	TGTGCCAGCAGCTGGTTTCGCCCTAGCAATCAGCCCCAGCATTTT	CASSWFRPSNQPQHF
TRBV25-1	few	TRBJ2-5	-	TGTGCCAGCAGTGAGAACAGAGTTCAAGAGACCCAGTACTTC	CASSENRVQETQYF
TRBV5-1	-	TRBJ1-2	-	TGCGCCAGCAGCTCTGGGTCTCCTTCCAGCTATGGCTACACCTTC	CASSSGSPSSYGYTF
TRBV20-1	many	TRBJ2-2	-	TGCAGTGCTAGTGAAGGGCTCGCCGGGGAGCTGTTTTTT	CSASEGLAGELFF
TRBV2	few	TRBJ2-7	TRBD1	TGTGCCAGCAGTGAACAGGGGGTGGGCGAGCAGTACTTC	CASSEQGVGEQYF
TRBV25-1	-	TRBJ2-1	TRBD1	TGTGCCAGCAGTGGACAGGGTAGCCACAATGAGCAGTTCTTC	CASSGQGSHNEQFF
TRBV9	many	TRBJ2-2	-	TGTGCCAGCAGCGTAGAACCGGGCACCGGGGAGCTGTTTTTT	CASSVEPGTGELFF
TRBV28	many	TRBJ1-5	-	TGTGCCAGCAGCTCTGGGGCTTTTAGCAATCAGCCCCAGCATTTT	CASSSGAFSNQPQHF
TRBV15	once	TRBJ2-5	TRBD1	TGTGTCACCAGCAGAGATCCCCGACAGGGTGCCGAGACCCAGTACTTC	CVTSRDPRQGAETQYF
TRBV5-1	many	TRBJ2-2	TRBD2	TGCGCCAGCAGCCCGACTAGCGACAACACCGGGGAGCTGTTTTTT	CASSPTSDNTGELFF
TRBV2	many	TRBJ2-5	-	TGTGCCAGCAGTGTGGAGGGGACGGTGAAGACCCAGTACTTC	CASSVEGTVKTQYF
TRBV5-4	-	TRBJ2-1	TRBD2	TGTGCCAGCAGCGGTACTAGCGGCTATATCTTC	CASSGTSGYIF
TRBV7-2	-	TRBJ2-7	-	TGTGCCAGTAGTATAACTAGCCCCTACAATGAGCAGTACTTC	CASSITSPYNEQYF
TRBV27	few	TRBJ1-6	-	TGTGCCAGCAGTTTTACCCCGGCTGCACCCCTCCACTTT	CASSFTPAAPLHF
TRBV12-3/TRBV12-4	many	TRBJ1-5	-	TGTGCCAGCTGCCTTGAGGGGTTGAATCAGCCCCAGCATTTT	CASCLEGLNQPQHF
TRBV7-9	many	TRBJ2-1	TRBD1	TGTGCCAGCTCAATCCGGGACAGCCCAAATGAGCAGTTCTTC	CASSIRDSPNEQFF
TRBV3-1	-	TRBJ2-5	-	TGTGCCAGCAGCCAGAACCTAGGTCGGGAGACCCAGTACTTC	CASSQNLGRETQYF
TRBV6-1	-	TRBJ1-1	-	TGTGCCAGCAGCCCGTCCCCCGGGGCGACGGGGAACACTGAAGCTTTCTTT	CASSPSPGATGNTEAFF
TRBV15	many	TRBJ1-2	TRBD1	TGTGCCACCAGCAGAGATAGGACAGGGTCTAACTATGGCTACACCTTC	CATSRDRTGSNYGYTF
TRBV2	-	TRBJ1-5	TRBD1	TGTGCCAGCAGTTCGGACAGGGTGGTCAATCAGCCCCAGCATTTT	CASSSDRVVNQPQHF
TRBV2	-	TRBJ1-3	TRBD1	TGTGCCAGCAGTGAATATCAGGGGGCCTCTGGAAACACCATATATTTT	CASSEYQGASGNTIYF
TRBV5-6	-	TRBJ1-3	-	TGTGCCAGCAGCTTGACGCTCCTCTCTGGAAACACCATATATTTT	CASSLTLLSGNTIYF
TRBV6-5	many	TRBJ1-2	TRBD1	TGTGCCAGCAGTTACTCGGCGACAGGGACGTATGGCTACACCTTC	CASSYSATGTYGYTF
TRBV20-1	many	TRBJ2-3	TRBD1	TGCAGTGCTAGAGATGGGGGACAGGCTTTTGGAGATACGCAGTATTTT	CSARDGGQAFGDTQYF
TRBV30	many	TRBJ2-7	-	TGTGCAGCTAGCGCTGACTCCTACGAGCAGTACTTC	CAASADSYEQYF
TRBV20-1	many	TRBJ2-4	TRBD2	TGCAGTGCTAGTGGGGTCGCCGGGACTAACGGAAACATTCAGTACTTC	CSASGVAGTNGNIQYF
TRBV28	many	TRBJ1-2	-	TGTGCCAGCAGGAATACCGGGACGGAGGCCTCTAGGGGTTATGGCTACACCTTC	CASRNTGTEASRGYGYTF
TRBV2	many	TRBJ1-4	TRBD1	TGTGCCAGCAGGGTCGACAGGGTAGAGGAAAAACTGTTTTTT	CASRVDRVEEKLFF
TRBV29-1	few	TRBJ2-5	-	TGCAGCGTTGTTCGTGAGACCCAGTACTTC	CSVVRETQYF
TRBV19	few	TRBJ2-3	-	TGTGCCAGTAGTACCGACACGAACACAGATACGCAGTATTTT	CASSTDTNTDTQYF
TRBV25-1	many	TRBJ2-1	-	TGTGCCAGCAGTGAATTTGGCGGTATCGGGGGTAGCTCCTACAATGAGCAGTTCTTC	CASSEFGGIGGSSYNEQFF
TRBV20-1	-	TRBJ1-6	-	TGCAGTGCCCCGGGTCCCGGGGGATCCTATAATTCACCCCTCCACTTT	CSAPGPGGSYNSPLHF
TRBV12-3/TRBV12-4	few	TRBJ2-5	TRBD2	TGTGCCAGCAGTCCCTTACTAGCGGGGACCCAAGAGACCCAGTACTTC	CASSPLLAGTQETQYF
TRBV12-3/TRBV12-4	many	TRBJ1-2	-	TGTGCCAGCAGTTTTGACTCCTCTAGGGGCTACACCTTC	CASSFDSSRGYTF
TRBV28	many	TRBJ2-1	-	TGTGCCAGCAGTTTCCGGGCCTGGGGGAGCTCCTACAATGAGCAGTTCTTC	CASSFRAWGSSYNEQFF
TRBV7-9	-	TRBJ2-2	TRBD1	TGTGCCAGCCCCCGGGGACAGATGAACACCGGGGAGCTGTTTTTT	CASPRGQMNTGELFF
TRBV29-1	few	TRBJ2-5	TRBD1	TGCAGCGCCGACAGGGCTCGAGAGACCCAGTACTTC	CSADRARETQYF
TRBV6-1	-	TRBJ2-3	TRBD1	TGTGCCAGCAGTGAAGCCGGGACAGGGAGCACAGATACGCAGTATTTT	CASSEAGTGSTDTQYF
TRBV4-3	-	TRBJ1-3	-	TGCGCCAGCAGCCAAGGCTACTCCTCCTCTGGAAACACCATATATTTT	CASSQGYSSSGNTIYF
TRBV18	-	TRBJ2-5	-	TGTGCCAGCTCACCACGGTCAGGGCTACAAGAGACCCAGTACTTC	CASSPRSGLQETQYF
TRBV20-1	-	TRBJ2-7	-	TGCAGTGCGCCTGGCCCCTACGAGCAGTACTTC	CSAPGPYEQYF